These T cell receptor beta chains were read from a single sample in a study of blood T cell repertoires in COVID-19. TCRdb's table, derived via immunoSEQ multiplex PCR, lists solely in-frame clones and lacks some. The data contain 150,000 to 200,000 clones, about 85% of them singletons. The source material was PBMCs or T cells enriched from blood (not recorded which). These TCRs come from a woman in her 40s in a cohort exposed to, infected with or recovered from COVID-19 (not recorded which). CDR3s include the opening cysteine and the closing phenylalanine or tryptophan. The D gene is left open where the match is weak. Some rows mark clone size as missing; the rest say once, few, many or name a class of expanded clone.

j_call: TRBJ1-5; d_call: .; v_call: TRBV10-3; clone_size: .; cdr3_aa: CAISESAGDQNQPQHF; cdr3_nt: TGTGCCATCAGTGAGTCCGCGGGGGACCAAAATCAGCCCCAGCATTTT
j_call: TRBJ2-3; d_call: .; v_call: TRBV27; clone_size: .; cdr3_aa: CASSLGVGLAFADTQYF; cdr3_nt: TGTGCCAGCAGTTTAGGGGTCGGGCTAGCATTTGCAGATACGCAGTATTTT
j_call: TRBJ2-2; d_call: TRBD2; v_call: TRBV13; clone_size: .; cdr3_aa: CASSLGLAGGTGELFF; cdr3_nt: TGTGCCAGCAGCCTCGGACTAGCGGGAGGAACCGGGGAGCTGTTTTTT
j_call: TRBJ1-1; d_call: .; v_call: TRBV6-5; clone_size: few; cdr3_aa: CASKAAFRGYTEAFF; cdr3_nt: TGTGCCAGCAAGGCCGCTTTCCGGGGGTACACTGAAGCTTTCTTT
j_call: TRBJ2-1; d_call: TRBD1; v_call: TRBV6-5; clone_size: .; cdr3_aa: CASATGSSYNEQFF; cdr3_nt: TGTGCCAGCGCGACAGGGAGCTCCTACAATGAGCAGTTCTTC
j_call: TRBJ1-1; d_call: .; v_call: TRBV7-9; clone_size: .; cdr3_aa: CASSSLTAGRMNTEAFF; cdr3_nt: TGTGCCAGCAGCTCCCTAACGGCAGGGCGCATGAACACTGAAGCTTTCTTT
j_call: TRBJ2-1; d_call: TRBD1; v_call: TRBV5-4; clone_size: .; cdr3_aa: CASSWGQGVREQFF; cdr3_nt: TGTGCCAGCAGCTGGGGACAGGGGGTACGAGAGCAGTTCTTC
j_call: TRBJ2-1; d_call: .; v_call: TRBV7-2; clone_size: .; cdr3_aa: CASSLAPNNEQFF; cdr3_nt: TGTGCCAGCAGCTTAGCCCCCAACAATGAGCAGTTCTTC
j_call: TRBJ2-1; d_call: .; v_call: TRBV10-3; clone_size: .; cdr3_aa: CAIGGGNEQFF; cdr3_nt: TGTGCCATCGGAGGCGGCAATGAGCAGTTCTTC
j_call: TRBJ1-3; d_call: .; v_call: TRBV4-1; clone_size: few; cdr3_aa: CASSSSGGENSGNTIYF; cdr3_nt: TGCGCCAGCAGTTCCAGTGGAGGAGAAAACTCTGGAAACACCATATATTTT
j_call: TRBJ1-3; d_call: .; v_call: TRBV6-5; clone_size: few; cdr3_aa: CASRSEVASGNTIYF; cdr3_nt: TGTGCCAGCCGTTCAGAGGTGGCCTCTGGAAACACCATATATTTT
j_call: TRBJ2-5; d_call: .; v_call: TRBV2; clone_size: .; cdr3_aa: CASIAGQPQETQYF; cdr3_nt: TGTGCCAGCATCGCGGGACAGCCTCAAGAGACCCAGTACTTC
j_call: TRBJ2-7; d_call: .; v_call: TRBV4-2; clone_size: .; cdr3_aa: CASSHRGAYEQYF; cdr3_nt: TGTGCCAGCAGCCACAGGGGGGCCTACGAGCAGTACTTC
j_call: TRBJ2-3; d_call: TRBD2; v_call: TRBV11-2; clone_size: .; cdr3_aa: CASSLSGGATDTQYF; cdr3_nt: TGTGCCAGCAGCTTAAGCGGGGGGGCCACAGATACGCAGTATTTT
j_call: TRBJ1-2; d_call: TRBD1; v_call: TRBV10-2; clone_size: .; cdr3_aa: CASDRGNYGYTF; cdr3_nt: TGCGCCAGCGACAGGGGAAACTATGGCTACACCTTC
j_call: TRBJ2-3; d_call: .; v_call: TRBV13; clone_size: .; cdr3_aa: CASSPRRGQYF; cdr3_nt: TGTGCCAGCAGCCCTAGGCGCGGGCAGTATTTT
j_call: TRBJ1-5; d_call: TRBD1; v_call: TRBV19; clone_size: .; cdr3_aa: CASSMADRGGSPQHF; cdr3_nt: TGTGCCAGTAGTATGGCGGACAGGGGGGGATCACCCCAGCATTTT
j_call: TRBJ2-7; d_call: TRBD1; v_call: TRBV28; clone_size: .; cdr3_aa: CASSFPGTGYEQYF; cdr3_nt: TGTGCCAGCAGTTTCCCCGGGACAGGGTACGAGCAGTACTTC
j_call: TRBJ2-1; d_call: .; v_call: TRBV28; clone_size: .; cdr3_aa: CASSRGGAMDEQFF; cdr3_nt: TGTGCCAGCAGTCGAGGGGGGGCAATGGATGAGCAGTTCTTC
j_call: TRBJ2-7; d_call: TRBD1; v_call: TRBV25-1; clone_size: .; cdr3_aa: CASSVPGGSYEQYF; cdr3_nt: TGTGCCAGCAGTGTCCCAGGGGGCTCCTACGAGCAGTACTTC
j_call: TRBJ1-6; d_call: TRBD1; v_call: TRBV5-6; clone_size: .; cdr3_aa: CASSLVPGQGSNSPLHF; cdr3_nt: TGTGCCAGCAGCTTAGTCCCGGGACAGGGATCGAATTCACCCCTCCACTTT
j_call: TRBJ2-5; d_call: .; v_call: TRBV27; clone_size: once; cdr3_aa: CASSQAGRMGETQYF; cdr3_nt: TGTGCCAGCAGTCAGGCAGGGAGGATGGGAGAGACCCAGTACTTC
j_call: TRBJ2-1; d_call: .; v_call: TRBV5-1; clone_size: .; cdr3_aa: CASCSGMGSYNEQFF; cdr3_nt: TGCGCCAGCTGCTCCGGGATGGGTTCCTACAATGAGCAGTTCTTC
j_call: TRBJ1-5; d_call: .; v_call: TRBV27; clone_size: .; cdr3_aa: CASGTGTINQPQHF; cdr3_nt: TGTGCCAGCGGAACCGGGACAATTAACCAGCCCCAGCATTTT
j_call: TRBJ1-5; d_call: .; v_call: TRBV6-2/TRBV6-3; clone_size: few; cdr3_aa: CASSAIKSNQPQHF; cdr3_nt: TGTGCCAGCAGTGCTATTAAAAGCAATCAGCCCCAGCATTTT
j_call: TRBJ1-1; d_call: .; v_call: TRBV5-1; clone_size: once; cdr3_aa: CASSPDTSEAFF; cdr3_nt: TGCGCCAGCAGCCCAGACACAAGTGAAGCTTTCTTT
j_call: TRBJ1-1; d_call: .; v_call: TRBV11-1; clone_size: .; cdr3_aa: CASSFRGYGNTEAFF; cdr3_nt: TGTGCCAGCAGCTTTCGGGGATACGGGAACACTGAAGCTTTCTTT
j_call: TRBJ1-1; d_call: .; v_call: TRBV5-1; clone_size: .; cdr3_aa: CASSLEAGILAEAFF; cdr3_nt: TGCGCCAGCAGCTTGGAGGCAGGGATATTGGCTGAAGCTTTCTTT
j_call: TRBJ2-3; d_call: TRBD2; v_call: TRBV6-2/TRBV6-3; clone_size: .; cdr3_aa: CASSYQSPAGEVNTQYF; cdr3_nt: TGTGCCAGCAGTTACCAAAGCCCAGCGGGAGAGGTGAATACGCAGTATTTT
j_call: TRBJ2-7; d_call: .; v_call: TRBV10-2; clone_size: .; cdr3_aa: CASSEYERTYEQYF; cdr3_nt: TGCGCCAGCAGTGAGTATGAGAGGACCTACGAGCAGTACTTC
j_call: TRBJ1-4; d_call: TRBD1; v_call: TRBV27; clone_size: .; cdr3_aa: CASSSIIPGQSNEKLFF; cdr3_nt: TGTGCCAGCAGTTCCATCATTCCGGGACAGAGTAATGAAAAACTGTTTTTT
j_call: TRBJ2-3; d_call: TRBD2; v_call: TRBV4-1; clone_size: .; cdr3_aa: CASSQGSGGSTSTDTQYF; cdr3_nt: TGCGCCAGCAGCCAAGGAAGCGGGGGGTCCACTAGCACAGATACGCAGTATTTT
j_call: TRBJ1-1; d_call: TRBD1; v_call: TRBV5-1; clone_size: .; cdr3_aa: CASSLRTGANTEAFF; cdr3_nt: TGCGCCAGCAGCTTACGGACAGGAGCGAACACTGAAGCTTTCTTT
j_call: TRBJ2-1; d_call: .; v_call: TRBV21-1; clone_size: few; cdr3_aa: CASGASEGRAYNEQFF; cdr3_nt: TGTGCCAGCGGGGCTAGCGAAGGGAGGGCTTACAATGAGCAGTTCTTC
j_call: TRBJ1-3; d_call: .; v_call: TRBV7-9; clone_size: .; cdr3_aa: CASSSQGGSGNTIYF; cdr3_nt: TGTGCCAGCAGCTCCCAGGGTGGGTCTGGAAACACCATATATTTT
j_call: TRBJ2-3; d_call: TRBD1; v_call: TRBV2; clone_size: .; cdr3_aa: CASSDPGGNADTQYF; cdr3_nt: TGTGCCAGCAGTGACCCAGGGGGCAATGCAGATACGCAGTATTTT
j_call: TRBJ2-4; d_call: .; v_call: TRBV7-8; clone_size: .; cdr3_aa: CASSSARGLAKNIQYF; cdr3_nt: TGTGCCAGCAGCTCCGCCCGGGGACTAGCCAAAAACATTCAGTACTTC
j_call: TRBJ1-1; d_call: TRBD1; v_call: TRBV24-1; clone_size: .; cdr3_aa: CATSDYRGEAFF; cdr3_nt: TGTGCCACCAGTGATTACAGGGGTGAAGCTTTCTTT
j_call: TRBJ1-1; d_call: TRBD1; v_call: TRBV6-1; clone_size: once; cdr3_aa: CASRPDRGEAFF; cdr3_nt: TGTGCCAGCAGACCTGACAGGGGAGAAGCTTTCTTT
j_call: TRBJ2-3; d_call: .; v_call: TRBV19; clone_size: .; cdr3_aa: CASTHPKSAGDTQYF; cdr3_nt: TGTGCCAGTACCCACCCAAAGTCTGCGGGAGATACGCAGTATTTT
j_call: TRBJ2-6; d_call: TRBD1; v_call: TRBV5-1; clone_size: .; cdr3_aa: CASSLGWTGGPGANVLIF; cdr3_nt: TGCGCCAGCAGCTTGGGTTGGACAGGGGGCCCAGGGGCCAACGTCCTGATTTTC
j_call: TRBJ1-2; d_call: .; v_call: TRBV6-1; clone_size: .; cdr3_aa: CASSELGQGYGYTF; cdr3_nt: TGTGCCAGCAGTGAACTGGGGCAGGGTTATGGCTACACCTTC
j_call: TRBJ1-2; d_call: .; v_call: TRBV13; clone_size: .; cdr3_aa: CASSREADGYTF; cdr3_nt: TGTGCCAGCAGCCGAGAGGCGGATGGCTACACCTTC
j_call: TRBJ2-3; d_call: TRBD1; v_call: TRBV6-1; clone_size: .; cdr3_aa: CASSVRTGGYADTQYF; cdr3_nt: TGTGCCAGCAGTGTACGGACAGGGGGCTATGCGGATACGCAGTATTTT
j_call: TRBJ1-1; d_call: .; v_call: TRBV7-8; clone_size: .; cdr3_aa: CASSLVWGLNRAFF; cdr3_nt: TGTGCCAGCAGCTTAGTTTGGGGTCTGAACAGGGCTTTCTTT
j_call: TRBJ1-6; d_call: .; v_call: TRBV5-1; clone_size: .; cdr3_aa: CASSLSPEGGSSPLHF; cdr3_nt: TGCGCCAGCAGCTTGTCACCGGAGGGCGGGAGTTCACCCCTCCACTTT
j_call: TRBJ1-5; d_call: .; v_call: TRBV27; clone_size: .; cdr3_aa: CASSFQGADQPQHF; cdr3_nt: TGTGCCAGCAGTTTTCAGGGCGCGGATCAGCCCCAGCATTTT
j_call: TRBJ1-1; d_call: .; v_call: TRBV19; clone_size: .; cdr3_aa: CASTLQGSNTEAFF; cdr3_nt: TGTGCCAGTACCCTTCAGGGGTCGAACACTGAAGCTTTCTTT
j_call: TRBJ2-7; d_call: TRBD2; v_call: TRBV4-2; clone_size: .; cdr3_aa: CASSQGLAGEGYEQYF; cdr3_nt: TGTGCCAGCAGCCAAGGACTAGCGGGAGAGGGCTACGAGCAGTACTTC
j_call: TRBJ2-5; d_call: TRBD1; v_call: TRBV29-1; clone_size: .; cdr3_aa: CSVEQRGTGQETQYF; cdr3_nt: TGCAGCGTTGAACAAAGAGGGACAGGGCAAGAGACCCAGTACTTC
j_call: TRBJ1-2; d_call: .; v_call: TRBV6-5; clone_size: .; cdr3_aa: CASSPGVHPYGYTF; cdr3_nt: TGTGCCAGCAGTCCGGGGGTTCACCCCTATGGCTACACCTTC
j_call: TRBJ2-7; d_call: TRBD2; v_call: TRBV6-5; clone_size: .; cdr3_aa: CASSGKREYEQYF; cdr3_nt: TGTGCCAGCAGCGGAAAGCGGGAGTACGAGCAGTACTTC
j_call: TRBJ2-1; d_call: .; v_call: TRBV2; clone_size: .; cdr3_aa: CASSDGGGPYNEQFF; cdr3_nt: TGTGCCAGCAGTGACGGAGGGGGCCCCTACAATGAGCAGTTCTTC
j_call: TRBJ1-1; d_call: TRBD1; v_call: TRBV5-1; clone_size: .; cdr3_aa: CASSAAGTAAGEAFF; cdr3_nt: TGCGCCAGCAGCGCGGCCGGGACAGCGGCGGGTGAAGCTTTCTTT
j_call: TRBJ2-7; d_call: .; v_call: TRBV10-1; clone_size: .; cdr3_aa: CASSAPDGYEQYF; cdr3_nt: TGCGCCAGCAGTGCTCCAGATGGCTACGAGCAGTACTTC
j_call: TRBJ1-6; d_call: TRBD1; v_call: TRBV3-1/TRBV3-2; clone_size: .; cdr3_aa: CASSQTGGRGLSYNSPLHF; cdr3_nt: TGTGCCAGCAGCCAAACGGGGGGCAGGGGGCTATCCTATAATTCACCCCTCCACTTT